These 5 T cell receptor beta chains originate from one sample sequenced in a study of regulatory T cells in long-lasting Graves disease listed by TCRdb under 2021. Taken with the paper, the label for time point translates to: persistent/refractory GD, antithyroid drugs over 5 years with positive TRAb. RNA was extracted from PBMCs in TRIzol for both TCR sequencing and RNA sequencing. To prepare the library, multiplex PCR was applied. Sequencing instrument: Illumina HiSeq 4000. To build TCR beta libraries, CDR3 regions were amplified by Arm-PCR using iRepertoire HTBI primers. The public reads were reanalyzed by TCRdb: fastp trimming at Q25, MiXCR alignment, in-frame beta chains only. A single entry per CDR3 protein holds the most common genes and DNA from its merged rows. The sample table records fewer than 600,000 distinct CDR3 sequences; 20% to 25% of these occur just once. The top ten clonotypes cover about 12% of the sample.

Sample: peripheral blood mononuclear cells (PBMCs), taken when the disease was refractory, from a patient treated with antithyroid drugs. These receptors originate from a female donor with Graves disease.

This clonotype appeared a few times. J is TRBJ1-2 and V is TRBV9; no clear D. This CDR3 has 13 residues. Germline V gene sequence: CDR1 SGDLS, CDR2 YYNGEE. V lost 1 base, J lost 8 bases, and 12 bases lay in between. CDR3 protein: CASSVMGPGGYTF. The DNA of the CDR3 is TGTGCCAGCAGCGTAATGGGCCCGGGCGGCTACACCTTC.

This clonotype was found a few times. V and J are TRBV9 and TRBJ2-5; 10 bases are shared with TRBD2. The CDR3 totals 16 residues. V was pared by 0 bases and J by 2 bases, with 4 bases of the junction left unmatched. From germline, CDR1 is SGDLS and CDR2 YYNGEE. The CDR3 here is CASSVGASGGQETQYF. The CDR3 nucleotides read TGTGCCAGCAGCGTAGGCGCTAGCGGGGGACAAGAGACCCAGTACTTC.

Many counts were recorded for this clonotype. This chain joins TRBV27 and TRBJ2-7, with D perhaps TRBD1 (7 bases). V lost 3 bases and J lost 3, with 18 bases in between. The CDR3 is 16 amino acids. Germline CDR1 reads MNHEY; CDR2 reads SMNVEV (reference sequence). The CDR3 DNA sequence: TGTGCCAGCAGTTTTGGGGGGACAGCCCCACTCTACGAGCAGTACTTC. Translated: CASSFGGTAPLYEQYF.

The chain carries TRBV4-3 and TRBJ2-1; 8 bases are a match to TRBD2. The CDR3 contains 14 residues. Germline values: CDR1 LGHNA, CDR2 YSLEER. J gave up 5 bases and V 2 bases, and 2 bases lay outside the gene matches. The CDR3 region is CASSQSTSDNEQFF. The DNA of the CDR3 is TGCGCCAGCAGCCAATCGACTAGCGACAATGAGCAGTTCTTC.

This clonotype came up a few times. The CDR3 region is CASSLVTGVPRYGYTF. The DNA for the CDR3 is TGTGCCAGCAGCTTAGTCACCGGGGTCCCTAGGTATGGCTACACCTTC. This chain connects TRBV7-2 to TRBJ1-2; no firm D call. Trimming took 1 base from V and 5 from J, leaving 17 bases between them. CDR3 length: 16 residues. Germline values: CDR1 SGHTA, CDR2 FQGNSA.